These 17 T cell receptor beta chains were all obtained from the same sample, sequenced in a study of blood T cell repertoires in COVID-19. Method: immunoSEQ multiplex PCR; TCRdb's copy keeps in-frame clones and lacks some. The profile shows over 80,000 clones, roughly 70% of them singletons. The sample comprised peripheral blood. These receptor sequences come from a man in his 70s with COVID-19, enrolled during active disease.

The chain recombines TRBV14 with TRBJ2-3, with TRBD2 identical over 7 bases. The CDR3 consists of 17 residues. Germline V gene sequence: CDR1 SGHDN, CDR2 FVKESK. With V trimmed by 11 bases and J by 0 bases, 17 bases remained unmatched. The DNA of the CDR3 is TGTGCCTCCAAACACAATGGCGGGAGCGCGAGCACAGATACGCAGTATTTT. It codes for CASKHNGGSASTDTQYF.

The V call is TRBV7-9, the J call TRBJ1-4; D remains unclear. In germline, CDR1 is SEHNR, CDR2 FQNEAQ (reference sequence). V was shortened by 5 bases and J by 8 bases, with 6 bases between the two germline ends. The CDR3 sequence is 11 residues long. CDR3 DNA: TGTGCCAGCAGCCACTCGGAAAAACTGTTTTTT. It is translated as CASSHSEKLFF.

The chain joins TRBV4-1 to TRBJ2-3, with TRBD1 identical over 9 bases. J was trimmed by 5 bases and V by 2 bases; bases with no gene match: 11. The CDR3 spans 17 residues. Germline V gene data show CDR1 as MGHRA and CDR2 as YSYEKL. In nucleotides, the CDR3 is TGCGCCAGCAGCCAATCACCGACAGGGGGAATATTAGATACGCAGTATTTT. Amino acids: CASSQSPTGGILDTQYF.

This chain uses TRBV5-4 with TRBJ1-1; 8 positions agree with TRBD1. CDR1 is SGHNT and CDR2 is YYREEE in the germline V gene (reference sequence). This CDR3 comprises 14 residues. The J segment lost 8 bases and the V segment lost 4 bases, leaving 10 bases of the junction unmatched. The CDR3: CASSPRDRRTEAFF. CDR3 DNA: TGTGCCAGCAGCCCGAGGGACAGGCGAACAGAAGCTTTCTTT.

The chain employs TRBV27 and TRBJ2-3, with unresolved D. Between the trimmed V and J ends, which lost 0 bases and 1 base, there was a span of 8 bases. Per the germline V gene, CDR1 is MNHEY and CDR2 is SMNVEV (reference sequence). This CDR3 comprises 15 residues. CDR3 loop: CASSLSLAGTDTQYF. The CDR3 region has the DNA TGTGCCAGCAGTTTATCGTTGGCAGGCACAGATACGCAGTATTTT.

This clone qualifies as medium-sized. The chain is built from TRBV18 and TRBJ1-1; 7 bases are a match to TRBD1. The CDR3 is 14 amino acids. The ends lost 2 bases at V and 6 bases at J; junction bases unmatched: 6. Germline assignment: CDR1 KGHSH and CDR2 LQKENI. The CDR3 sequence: CASSPGRGWAEAFF. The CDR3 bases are TGTGCCAGCTCACCAGGCAGGGGGTGGGCTGAAGCTTTCTTT.

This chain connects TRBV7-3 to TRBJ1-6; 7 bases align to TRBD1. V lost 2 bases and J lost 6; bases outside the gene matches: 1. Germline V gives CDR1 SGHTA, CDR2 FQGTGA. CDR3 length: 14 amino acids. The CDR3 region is CASSLGDSNSPLHF. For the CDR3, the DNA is TGTGCCAGCAGCTTAGGGGACAGTAATTCACCCCTCCACTTT.

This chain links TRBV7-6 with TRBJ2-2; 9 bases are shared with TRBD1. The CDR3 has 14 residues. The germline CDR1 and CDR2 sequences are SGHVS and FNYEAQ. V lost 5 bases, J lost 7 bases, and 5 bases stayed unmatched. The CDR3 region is CASSPQGAGGELFF. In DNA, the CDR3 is TGTGCCAGCAGCCCACAGGGGGCCGGCGGGGAGCTGTTTTTT.

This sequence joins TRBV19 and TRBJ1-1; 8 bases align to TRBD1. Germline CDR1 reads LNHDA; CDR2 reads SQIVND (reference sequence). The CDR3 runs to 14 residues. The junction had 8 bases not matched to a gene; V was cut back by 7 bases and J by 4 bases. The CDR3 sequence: CASNLRGPFTEAFF. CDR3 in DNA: TGTGCCAGTAATCTCAGGGGGCCATTCACTGAAGCTTTCTTT.

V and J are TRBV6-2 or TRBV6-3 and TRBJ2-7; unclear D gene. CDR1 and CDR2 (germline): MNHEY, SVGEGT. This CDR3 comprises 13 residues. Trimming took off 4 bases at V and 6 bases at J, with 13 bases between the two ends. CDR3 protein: CASSLSRVGEQYF. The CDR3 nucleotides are TGTGCCAGCAGTTTATCCCGGGTAGGCGAGCAGTACTTC.

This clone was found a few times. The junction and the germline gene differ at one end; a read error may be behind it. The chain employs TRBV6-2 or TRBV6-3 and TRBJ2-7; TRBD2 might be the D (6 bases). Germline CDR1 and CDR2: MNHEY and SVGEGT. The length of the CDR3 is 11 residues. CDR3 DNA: TGTGCCAGCAGCACCGACGCGGGGCAGATATTC. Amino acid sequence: CASSTDAGQIF.

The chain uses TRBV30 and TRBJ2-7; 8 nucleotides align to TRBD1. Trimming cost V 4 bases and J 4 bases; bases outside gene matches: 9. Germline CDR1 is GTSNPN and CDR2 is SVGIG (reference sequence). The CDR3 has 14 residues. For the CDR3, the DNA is TGTGCCTGGACCCCCGGGACAGGACGTTACGAGCAGTACTTC. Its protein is CAWTPGTGRYEQYF. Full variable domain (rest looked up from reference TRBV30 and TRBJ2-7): SQTIHQWPATLVQPVGSPLSLECTVEGTSNPNLYWYRQAAGRGLQLLFYSVGIGQISSEVPQNLSASRPQDRQFILSSKKLLLSDSGFYLCAWTPGTGRYEQYFGPGTRLTVT.

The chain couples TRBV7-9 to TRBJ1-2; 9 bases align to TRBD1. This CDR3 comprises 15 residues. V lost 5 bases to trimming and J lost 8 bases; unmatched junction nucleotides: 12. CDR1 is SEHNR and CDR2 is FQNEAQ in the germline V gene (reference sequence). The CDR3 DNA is TGTGCCAGCAGCCCCACCGGGACAGGGTTGGAAGGCTACACCTTC. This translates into CASSPTGTGLEGYTF.

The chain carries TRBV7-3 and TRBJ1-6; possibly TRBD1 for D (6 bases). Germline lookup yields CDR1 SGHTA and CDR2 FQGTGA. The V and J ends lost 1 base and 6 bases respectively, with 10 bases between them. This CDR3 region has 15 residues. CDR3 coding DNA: TGTGCCAGCAGCTTAAACACAGGGCTTAATTCACCCCTCCACTTT. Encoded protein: CASSLNTGLNSPLHF.

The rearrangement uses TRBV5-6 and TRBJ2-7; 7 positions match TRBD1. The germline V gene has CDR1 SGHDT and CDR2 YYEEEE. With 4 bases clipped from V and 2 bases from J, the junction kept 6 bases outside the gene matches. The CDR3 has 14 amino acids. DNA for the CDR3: TGTGCCAGCAGCCCGGACAGGCGCGCCTACGAGCAGTACTTC. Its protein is CASSPDRRAYEQYF.

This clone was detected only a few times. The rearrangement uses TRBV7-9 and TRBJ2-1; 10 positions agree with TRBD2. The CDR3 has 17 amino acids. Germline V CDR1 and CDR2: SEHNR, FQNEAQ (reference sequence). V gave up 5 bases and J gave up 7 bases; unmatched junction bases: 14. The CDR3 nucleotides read TGTGCCAGCAGCGACCCCCAAGCGGGAGGGCCGCGGAATGAGCAGTTCTTC. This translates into CASSDPQAGGPRNEQFF.

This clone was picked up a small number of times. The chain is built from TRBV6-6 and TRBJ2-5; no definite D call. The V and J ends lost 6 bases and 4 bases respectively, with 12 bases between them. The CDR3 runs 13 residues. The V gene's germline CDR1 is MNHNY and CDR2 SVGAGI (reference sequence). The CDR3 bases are TGTGCCAGCAGCCTAGGATTTGGAGAGACCCAGTACTTC. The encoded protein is CASSLGFGETQYF.